This TCR beta chain stems from a study of response to subunit inactivated influenza vaccine. This clonotype came up a few times. TCRdb reanalysed the RT-PCR reads using MiXCR and keeps one entry per CDR3 protein. The sample lists 150,000 to 200,000 distinct CDR3 sequences, around 12% seen once, with approximately 32% in the top ten. Germline-derived CDR1 and CDR2 are LGHNA and YNFKEQ. V was cut by 1 base and J by 8 bases, with 9 bases left in between. CDR3 length: 13 amino acids. In addition, the sample was reused for a study of T cells expressing NK-cell markers. From that second work: Production of TCR beta cDNA relied on 5'RACE template switching with UMIs. The authors derived TCR beta repertoires from sorted CD3+CD56+NKG2C+, CD3+CD56+NKG2C- and CD3+CD56-NKG2C+ T cells. The study found dominant NKG2C+ clonotypes at about 1.0-7.5% of CD8+ T cells in over 5 donors. Whether expanded NKG2C-expressing T cell clones recognize HCMV is unknown.

V gene TRBV4-2 combines with J gene TRBJ1-5; D is undetermined. This specimen was CD8+ T cells sorted from PBMCs, taken roughly 13 days after vaccination. The TCR sequence derives from a middle-aged man who received an inactivated influenza vaccine. DNA for the CDR3: TGTGCCAGCAGCCAAGCTGGGTCGGAGCCCCAGCATTTT. Translation: CASSQAGSEPQHF.